A single sample gave rise to the 12 T cell receptor beta chains below, sequenced in a study of blood T cell repertoires in COVID-19. The method was immunoSEQ multiplex PCR; TCRdb's version includes in-frame clones alone and lacks a portion of them. The sample comprises roughly 140,000 clones, 80% of which are singletons, and 10% to 15% rests with the top ten. Specimen: peripheral blood. The receptors stem from a man between 60 and 75 years old with active or convalescent COVID-19.

The chain joins TRBV24-1 to TRBJ2-7; the D gene is possibly TRBD2 (6 bases). CDR3 length: 16 residues. Germline CDR1 KGHDR, CDR2 SFDVKD. The V and J ends lost 5 bases and 2 bases respectively, with 18 bases between them. For the CDR3, the DNA is TGTGCCACCAGTGGTGGGTCCGGGAGTTCCACCTACGAGCAGTACTTC. It yields the protein CATSGGSGSSTYEQYF.

This clone was observed a handful of times. J is TRBJ2-3 and V is TRBV7-6; maybe TRBD1 (6 bases). Trimming removed 2 bases from V and 2 bases from J, with 23 bases in between. Per germline, CDR1 SGHVS and CDR2 FNYEAQ. The CDR3 length is 19 residues. CDR3 in amino acids: CASSLKGGIQGGATDTQYF. CDR3 nucleotide sequence: TGTGCCAGCAGCTTAAAGGGCGGCATACAGGGTGGAGCCACAGATACGCAGTATTTT.

V gene TRBV5-1 combines with J gene TRBJ1-1; 10 bases agree with TRBD1. Germline trimming cut 6 bases from V and 0 bases from J; bases unmatched to any gene: 14. CDR3 length equals 18 residues. Germline V gene sequence: CDR1 SGHRS, CDR2 YFSETQ. DNA for the CDR3: TGCGCCAGCACCCTCTCCCCCGGACAGGGGGGAATGAACACTGAAGCTTTCTTT. Protein product: CASTLSPGQGGMNTEAFF.

This CDR3 reads CAASTSGTGSYEQYF. The CDR3 nucleotides read TGTGCCGCAAGCACATCCGGGACAGGGTCCTACGAGCAGTACTTC. This chain joins TRBV28 and TRBJ2-7; 9 bases agree with TRBD1. CDR3 size: 15 residues. Germline CDR1 reads MDHEN; CDR2 reads SYDVKM. V gave up 11 bases and J gave up 1 base; unmatched junction bases: 12.

The chain combines TRBV19 with TRBJ2-2; weak D call: TRBD2 (7 bases). V was clipped by 6 bases and J by 6 bases, with 20 bases between them. There are 16 residues in the CDR3. The germline V gene encodes CDR1 LNHDA and CDR2 SQIVND (reference sequence). CDR3 sequence reads: CASRSRGGGSAGELFF. The CDR3 DNA sequence: TGTGCCAGTAGATCCCGGGGAGGGGGATCGGCCGGGGAGCTGTTTTTT. Full variable domain (remainder filled in from reference TRBV19 and TRBJ2-2): DGGITQSPKYLFRKEGQNVTLSCEQNLNHDAMYWYRQDPGQGLRLIYYSQIVNDFQKGDIAEGYSVSREKKESFPLTVTSAQKNPTAFYLCASRSRGGGSAGELFFGEGSRLTVL.

This chain uses TRBV10-3 with TRBJ2-1; 9 bases match TRBD2. The CDR3 loop spans 16 amino acids. V lost 10 bases, J lost 4 bases, and 14 bases stayed unmatched. In germline, CDR1 is ENHRY, CDR2 SYGVKD. For the CDR3, the DNA is TGTGCCACCAAGGGCGGGGTAGCGGGAGTTTACAATGAGCAGTTCTTC. This sequence encodes CATKGGVAGVYNEQFF.

In its sample, this clone was seen once. This rearrangement joins TRBV5-4 to TRBJ2-7; possibly TRBD2 for D (5 bases). Germline assignment: CDR1 SGHNT and CDR2 YYREEE (reference sequence). The CDR3 length is 17 residues. The V and J ends lost 4 bases and 0 bases respectively, with 20 bases between them. This CDR3 is CASSPWVGGSDSYEQYF. The CDR3 DNA reads as TGTGCCAGCAGCCCCTGGGTGGGTGGGAGTGACTCCTACGAGCAGTACTTC. Variable domain in full (rest from reference TRBV5-4 and TRBJ2-7): ETGVTQSPTHLIKTRGQQVTLRCSSQSGHNTVSWYQQALGQGPQFIFQYYREEENGRGNFPPRFSGLQFPNYSSELNVNALELDDSALYLCASSPWVGGSDSYEQYFGPGTRLTVT.

The V and J genes are TRBV30 and TRBJ1-4; D unclear. V gave up 0 bases and J gave up 5 bases, with 13 bases separating them. The CDR3 extends over 15 amino acids. CDR1 GTSNPN and CDR2 SVGIG come from the germline V gene (reference sequence). The CDR3 DNA follows: TGTGCCTGGAGTGTACGCAGGACTTCCAATGAAAAACTGTTTTTT. It is translated as CAWSVRRTSNEKLFF.

V and J are TRBV11-2 and TRBJ2-7; D possibly corresponds to TRBD2 (5 bases). V shed 3 bases and J shed 3 bases, with 9 bases lying between them. The CDR3 length is 13 residues. Germline values: CDR1 SGHAT, CDR2 FQNNGV. DNA of the CDR3: TGTGCCAGCAGCTTTGGAGACTACTACGAGCAGTACTTC. Protein sequence: CASSFGDYYEQYF.

V and J are TRBV27 and TRBJ1-2; 7 bases align to TRBD1. CDR3 length: 13 amino acids. Germline V lookup: CDR1 MNHEY, CDR2 SMNVEV (reference sequence). V gave up 8 bases and J gave up 8 bases; unmatched junction bases: 11. CDR3 protein: CASGKQGQYGYTF. The CDR3 DNA reads as TGTGCCAGCGGCAAACAGGGGCAATACGGCTACACCTTC.

The V gene is TRBV12-5, the J gene TRBJ2-1; TRBD1 matches 11 bases. This CDR3 spans 17 amino acids. Trimming at V came to 1 base and at J to 7 bases, leaving 9 bases not matched to a gene. Per germline, CDR1 LGHNT and CDR2 FRNRAP. CDR3 sequence reads: CASGLATSGTGGNEQFF. CDR3 bases: TGTGCTAGTGGTTTGGCTACATCCGGGACAGGGGGAAATGAGCAGTTCTTC.

This chain joins TRBV28 and TRBJ2-7, with D perhaps matching TRBD1 (6 bases). Per germline, CDR1 MDHEN and CDR2 SYDVKM. Trimming removed 3 bases at V and 2 bases at J, with 8 bases between. This CDR3 contains 13 residues. The CDR3 spells CASSLGAAYEQYF. The CDR3 nucleotides read TGTGCCAGCAGTTTGGGGGCGGCCTACGAGCAGTACTTC.